The 19 T cell receptor beta chains presented below share a single source sample, sequenced in a study of CD8 T cells in ankylosing spondylitis. Study conclusions and caveats: Ankylosing spondylitis blood appeared to be characterized by a TCR beta motif of eight highly homologous variants.

A single record per CDR3 protein comes from TCRdb applying MiXCR to the 5' RACE reads. The sample has roughly 700,000 distinct CDR3 sequences, roughly 19% seen once. These receptors' targets are unknown. What was sequenced was blood, either unsorted or a sorted T cell fraction (not recorded which). These receptors all come from a male donor with ankylosing spondylitis.

There are a few counts of this clonotype. This chain links TRBV20-1 with TRBJ1-6; D perhaps matches TRBD1 (5 bases). V dropped 6 bases and J dropped 7 bases, with 16 bases sitting between them. This CDR3 contains 14 residues. In germline, CDR1 is DFQATT, CDR2 SNEGSKA (reference sequence). The CDR3 DNA reads TGCAGTGCGAGCCCCCCGGGACCCAATTCACCCCTCCACTTT. Protein: CSASPPGPNSPLHF.

This sequence joins TRBV7-9 and TRBJ1-2; 7 nucleotides line up with TRBD1. Losses at the gene ends were 5 bases for V and 4 bases for J; bases not matched to a gene: 10. Germline V gene lookup returns CDR1 SEHNR and CDR2 FQNEAQ (reference sequence). The CDR3 has 15 residues. The CDR3 region has the DNA TGTGCCAGCAGCCCCACAGGGGAAAAAACCTATGGCTACACCTTC. Its translation is CASSPTGEKTYGYTF.

V and J are TRBV5-1 and TRBJ1-1, with D possibly TRBD1 on 6 matching bases. CDR3 length equals 14 residues. Trimming stripped 0 bases from V and 2 bases from J, with 8 bases between. The germline gives CDR1 SGHRS, CDR2 YFSETQ. This chain's CDR3 is CASSLEGQNTEAFF. The CDR3 DNA reads TGCGCCAGCAGCTTGGAGGGACAAAACACTGAAGCTTTCTTT.

The chain recombines TRBV9 with TRBJ2-1; 12 bases agree with TRBD2. CDR1 is SGDLS and CDR2 is YYNGEE in the germline V gene. V lost 0 bases, J lost 7 bases, and 5 bases stayed unmatched. The length of the CDR3 is 16 residues. CDR3 nucleotide sequence: TGTGCCAGCAGCGTAGCCGGGACTAGCGGGTTTAATGAGCAGTTCTTC. Its protein is CASSVAGTSGFNEQFF.

This sequence joins TRBV4-1 and TRBJ1-1; 8 bases are a match to TRBD1. Germline-derived CDR1 and CDR2 are MGHRA and YSYEKL. This CDR3 is 16 amino acids long. With V trimmed by 4 bases and J by 4 bases, 11 bases remained unmatched. The CDR3 loop is CASSLVRGQDATEAFF. The CDR3, as DNA: TGCGCCAGCAGCCTCGTCAGGGGACAGGACGCCACTGAAGCTTTCTTT.

This clonotype was seen a handful of times. CDR3 DNA: TGCGCCAGCAGCTTTCTGAGAGAGACCCAGTACTTC. Translating it yields CASSFLRETQYF. V and J are TRBV5-1 and TRBJ2-5; D gene ambiguous. The V gene's germline CDR1 is SGHRS and CDR2 YFSETQ. This CDR3 contains 12 residues. Deletions cut 2 bases from V and 4 bases from J, with 6 bases between. The full variable domain, rest sourced from reference TRBV5-1 and TRBJ2-5, is KAGVTQTPRYLIKTRGQQVTLSCSPISGHRSVSWYQQTPGQGLQFLFEYFSETQRNKGNFPGRFSGRQFSNSRSEMNVSTLELGDSALYLCASSFLRETQYFGPGTRLLVL.

This clonotype turned up a few times. V gene TRBV6-2 or TRBV6-3 combines with J gene TRBJ1-5, with 9 nucleotides matching TRBD1. Germline lookup yields CDR1 MNHEY and CDR2 SVGEGT. V gave up 2 bases and J gave up 4 bases; unmatched junction bases: 0. The CDR3 totals 14 residues. CDR3 sequence reads: CASSYGTGNQPQHF. The CDR3 coding sequence is TGTGCCAGCAGTTACGGGACAGGGAATCAGCCCCAGCATTTT.

This clonotype was recorded only once. This sequence joins TRBV4-2 and TRBJ1-1; no clear D gene. The CDR3 is made up of 16 amino acids. Between the trimmed V and J ends, which lost 1 base and 1 base, there was a span of 13 bases. The germline V gene encodes CDR1 LGHNA and CDR2 YNFKEQ. For the CDR3, the DNA is TGTGCCAGCAGCCAAGCTGTGTCCTGGGGGAACACTGAAGCTTTCTTT. This translates into CASSQAVSWGNTEAFF.

Many counts were recorded for this clonotype. The gene calls are TRBV29-1 and TRBJ2-1; 9 positions match TRBD1. Germline V CDR1 and CDR2: SQVTM, ANQGSEA. The CDR3 totals 12 residues. The trim removed 6 bases at V and 8 bases at J, leaving 5 bases unmatched. CDR3 sequence reads: CSVGTGWHEQFF. Written as DNA, the CDR3 is TGCAGCGTCGGGACAGGGTGGCATGAGCAGTTCTTC.

V and J are TRBV5-1 and TRBJ1-3; D gene uncertain. V was cut by 1 base and J by 1 base, with 12 bases left in between. Germline CDR1 and CDR2: SGHRS and YFSETQ. This CDR3 has 16 amino acids. The CDR3 nucleotides are TGCGCCAGCAGCTTGACCCCGCTAGGGTCTGGAAACACCATATATTTT. It codes for CASSLTPLGSGNTIYF.

This clonotype was observed a few times. The chain recombines TRBV7-6 with TRBJ2-6; 14 nucleotides line up with TRBD2. Looked up from germline, CDR1 is SGHVS and CDR2 is FNYEAQ. This CDR3 has 18 residues. Germline trimming cut 6 bases from V and 0 bases from J; bases unmatched to any gene: 4. CDR3: CASSSGTSGSSGANVLTF. In DNA form, the CDR3 reads TGTGCCAGCAGTTCTGGGACTAGCGGGAGCTCTGGGGCCAACGTCCTGACTTTC.

This clonotype was recorded a few times. The rearrangement links TRBV12-3 or TRBV12-4 to TRBJ2-2; unclear D gene. This CDR3 comprises 12 residues. Trimming stripped 6 bases from V and 6 bases from J, with 8 bases between. This CDR3 reads CASSPLAGELFF. The CDR3 DNA reads as TGTGCCAGCAGCCCCTTAGCCGGGGAGCTGTTTTTT.

In its sample, this clonotype was seen a few times. The chain joins TRBV5-1 to TRBJ2-7; D ambiguous. This CDR3 is built from 14 residues. Trimming stripped 2 bases from V and 3 bases from J, with 12 bases between. CDR1 is SGHRS, CDR2 YFSETQ, per germline. The CDR3 DNA follows: TGCGCCAGCAGCTTTAGCCCAGGTGACTACGAGCAGTACTTC. It is translated as CASSFSPGDYEQYF.

The rearrangement joins TRBV20-1 to TRBJ2-2; 9 nucleotides agree with TRBD2. V was clipped by 3 bases and J by 0 bases; unmatched bases: 5. The CDR3 runs to 16 residues. The V gene's germline CDR1 is DFQATT and CDR2 SNEGSKA (reference sequence). CDR3 nucleotide sequence: TGCAGTGCTAGGAAGCGGGAGGCTCCGAACACCGGGGAGCTGTTTTTT. This gives the protein CSARKREAPNTGELFF.

The chain employs TRBV7-9 and TRBJ1-5; TRBD1 aligns across 8 bases. The V gene's germline CDR1 is SEHNR and CDR2 FQNEAQ (reference sequence). This CDR3 comprises 14 residues. Trimming at V came to 1 base and at J to 7 bases, leaving 3 bases not matched to a gene. The CDR3 sequence is CASSLGQGIQPQHF. Here the CDR3 DNA reads TGTGCCAGCAGCTTAGGACAGGGGATCCAGCCCCAGCATTTT.

Only a few counts were recorded for this clonotype. The gene calls are TRBV4-1 and TRBJ2-5; possible D gene TRBD1, 6 bases. The CDR3 covers 14 residues. Germline-derived CDR1 and CDR2 are MGHRA and YSYEKL. V lost 4 bases, J lost 1 base, and 10 bases lay in between. In DNA, the CDR3 is TGCGCCAGCAGCCCCTTGACAGGCCAAGAGACCCAGTACTTC. It encodes CASSPLTGQETQYF.

This clonotype has just a few counts. The chain has TRBV20-1 and TRBJ2-1, with a tentative D call TRBD1 (5 bases). The V end was cut by 4 bases, the J end by 3 bases, with 7 bases between. Germline assignment: CDR1 DFQATT and CDR2 SNEGSKA (reference sequence). CDR3 size: 12 residues. CDR3 nucleotides: TGCAGTGCTATAGGGGACTACAATGAGCAGTTCTTC. Protein sequence: CSAIGDYNEQFF.

CDR3 loop: CAWSPDQVLYF. The CDR3 DNA reads TGTGCCTGGAGCCCAGACCAGGTTCTGTACTTC. The chain employs TRBV30 and TRBJ2-7; D is unclear. Per germline, CDR1 GTSNPN and CDR2 SVGIG (reference sequence). The V gene lost 3 bases and the J gene lost 12 bases, with 15 bases spanning the gap. This CDR3 has 11 amino acids.

This clonotype appeared a few times. J is TRBJ2-7 and V is TRBV4-2; D tentatively fits TRBD1 or TRBD2 (5 bases each). This CDR3 spans 14 amino acids. Trimming shortened V by 2 bases and J by 3 bases, and 11 bases separated the two germline ends. Germline CDR1 and CDR2: LGHNA and YNFKEQ. The CDR3, as DNA: TGTGCCAGCAGCCAATCCTTGGGGGTCTACGAGCAGTACTTC. It specifies CASSQSLGVYEQYF.